The T cell receptor (beta chain) under discussion was sequenced for a study of blood T cells in healthy people across ages. Only a few counts were recorded for this clonotype. V lost 0 bases and J lost 3, with 8 bases in between. The CDR3 has 15 residues. Germline loops: CDR1 KGHSH, CDR2 LQKENI. Combining a sample-barcoded 5' primer with a J-beta primer mix, a second PCR ran for roughly 6 to 12 cycles. TCRdb reprocessed the 5' RACE reads with MiXCR, giving one entry per CDR3 protein. The sample lists 650,000 to 700,000 distinct CDR3 sequences, about 32% occurring once. This sequence was found in an elderly woman in good health. Sequenced material: blood. This chain connects TRBV18 to TRBJ1-4; weak D call: TRBD1 (6 bases). CDR3 amino acids: CASSPPGGPNEKLFF. The CDR3 DNA follows: TGTGCCAGCTCACCACCGGGGGGGCCTAATGAAAAACTGTTTTTT.